The table lists the clone carrying this T cell receptor beta chain with a few counts. Its matching antigen is unknown. Attached unique molecular identifiers marked individual cDNA molecules. A single record per CDR3 protein comes from TCRdb applying MiXCR to the 5' RACE reads. The data hold around 68,000 distinct CDR3 sequences, with roughly 12% observed a single time. The data belong to a study of early T cells in non-severe SARS-CoV-2 infection. Across the whole study: Unsorted whole-blood RNA was sequenced in bulk, leaving chains unpaired.

Germline V lookup: CDR1 SGHNT, CDR2 YYREEE (reference sequence). V shed 0 bases, J shed 2 bases, and the junction held 4 bases outside the gene matches. This CDR3 region has 16 residues. Findings and limits, study-wide: Matches to VDJdb favored anti-spike CD8 responses and missed private and CD4 specificities.

Specimen: whole blood, collected at baseline. The TCR sequence derives from an adult who was a healthcare worker with PCR-confirmed SARS-CoV-2 infection or an uninfected control (not recorded which). V usage is TRBV5-4 and J usage is TRBJ2-5, with TRBD1 matching over 10 bases. Here the CDR3 DNA reads TGTGCCAGCAGCTTGGACGGGACAGGGGATCAAGAGACCCAGTACTTC. It translates to CASSLDGTGDQETQYF.